This is a list of T cell receptor beta chains from one sample in a study of T-cell memory formation after mild COVID-19. One entry per CDR3 protein, called by TCRdb with MiXCR from the 5' RACE reads. The table lists roughly 250,000 distinct CDR3 sequences, 16% of them singletons. Sequenced sample: PBMCs or a T cell subset sorted from them (not recorded which). Source of these receptors: a man aged 18 to 29 who had mild COVID-19 (a few samples of this study predate the infection). Cell type and time point are not known. CDR3s include the opening cysteine and the closing phenylalanine or tryptophan. A D gene is named only where the DNA matches it firmly. Clone size, where shown, is once, few, many, or a class for clones that have expanded.

j_call v_call clone_size d_call cdr3_nt cdr3_aa
TRBJ2-7 TRBV11-2 NA NA TGTGCCAGCAGCTTAGTAGGAGCCAGGATCCACGAGCAGTACTTC CASSLVGARIHEQYF
TRBJ1-2 TRBV5-5 few TRBD1 TGTGCCAGCAGCTTGTCAGGGGGCGGCTACACCTTC CASSLSGGGYTF
TRBJ1-5 TRBV7-3 few TRBD1 TGTGCCAGCAGCTTATTTGGACAGGGGCATTATCAGCCCCAGCATTTT CASSLFGQGHYQPQHF
TRBJ2-3 TRBV20-1 NA NA TGCAGTGCTAGACACCGGGAAGATACGCAGTATTTT CSARHREDTQYF
TRBJ2-7 TRBV7-9 many NA TGTGCCAGCAGCTTATTTGACTTCCACGAGCAGTACTTC CASSLFDFHEQYF
TRBJ1-2 TRBV20-1 few NA TGCAGTGCTGTCCGAGAAGGACGGACAATCCCCTATGGCTACACCTTC CSAVREGRTIPYGYTF
TRBJ1-2 TRBV7-3 few NA TGTGCCAGCAGCACGCGAGGGGGGCAAGGCTACACCTTC CASSTRGGQGYTF
TRBJ1-1 TRBV10-3 NA TRBD1 TGTGCCATCAGTGATGACAGGGACAACACTGAAGCTTTCTTT CAISDDRDNTEAFF
TRBJ2-5 TRBV20-1 NA TRBD1 TGCAGTGCTTGGGACAGGCAAGAGACCCAGTACTTC CSAWDRQETQYF
TRBJ2-7 TRBV4-3 NA NA TGCGCCAGCAGCCAAGAACGCCATTTCTACGAGCAGTACTTC CASSQERHFYEQYF
TRBJ2-5 TRBV7-9 NA TRBD1 TGTGCCAGCAGCTTGGTGACAGGGGGCGTTGAGACCCAGTACTTC CASSLVTGGVETQYF
TRBJ2-6 TRBV7-6 once TRBD1 TGTGCCAGCAGCAACCGGGACAGCCTCTCTGGGGCCAACGTCCTGACTTTC CASSNRDSLSGANVLTF
TRBJ2-3 TRBV20-1 NA NA TGCAGTGCTAGATCCTTTGCCATCCCATATTTCACAGATACGCAGTATTTT CSARSFAIPYFTDTQYF
TRBJ2-7 TRBV7-2 NA NA TGTGCCAGCAGCTTTTCGCTTTCTCTCTACGAGCAGTACTTC CASSFSLSLYEQYF
TRBJ2-2 TRBV5-6 few TRBD2 TGTGCCAGCAGCCACAGGACTAGCGGGGGGTCCGGGGAGCTGTTTTTT CASSHRTSGGSGELFF
TRBJ2-2 TRBV6-5 few NA TGTGCCAGCAGTTACGCAGTCCCGGGCGGGGAGCTGTTTTTT CASSYAVPGGELFF
TRBJ1-6 TRBV7-7 NA NA TGTGCTAGCAGCTTAGAGTCCGCCGGGGGAAATTCACCCCTCCACTTT CASSLESAGGNSPLHF